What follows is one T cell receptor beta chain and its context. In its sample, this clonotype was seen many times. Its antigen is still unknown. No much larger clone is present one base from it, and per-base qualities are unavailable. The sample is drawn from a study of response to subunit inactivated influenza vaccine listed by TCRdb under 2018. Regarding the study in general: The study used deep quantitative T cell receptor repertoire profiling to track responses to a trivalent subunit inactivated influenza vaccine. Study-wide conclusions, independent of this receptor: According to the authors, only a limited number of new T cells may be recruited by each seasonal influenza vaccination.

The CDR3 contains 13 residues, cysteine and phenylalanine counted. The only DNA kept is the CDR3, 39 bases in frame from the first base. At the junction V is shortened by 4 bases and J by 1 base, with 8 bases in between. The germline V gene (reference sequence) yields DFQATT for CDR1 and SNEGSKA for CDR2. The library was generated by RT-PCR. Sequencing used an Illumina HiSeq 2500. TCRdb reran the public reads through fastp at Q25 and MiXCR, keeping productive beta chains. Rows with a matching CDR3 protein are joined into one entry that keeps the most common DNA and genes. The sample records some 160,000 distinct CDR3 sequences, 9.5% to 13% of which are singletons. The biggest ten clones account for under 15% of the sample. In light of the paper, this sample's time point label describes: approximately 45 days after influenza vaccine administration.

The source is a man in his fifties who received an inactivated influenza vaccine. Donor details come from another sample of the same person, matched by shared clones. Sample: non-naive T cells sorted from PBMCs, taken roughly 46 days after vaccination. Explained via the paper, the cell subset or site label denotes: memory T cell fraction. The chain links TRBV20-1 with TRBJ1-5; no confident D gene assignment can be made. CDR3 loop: CSANKDSNQPQHF. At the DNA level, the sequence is TGCAGTGCTAACAAGGACAGCAATCAGCCCCAGCATTTT.